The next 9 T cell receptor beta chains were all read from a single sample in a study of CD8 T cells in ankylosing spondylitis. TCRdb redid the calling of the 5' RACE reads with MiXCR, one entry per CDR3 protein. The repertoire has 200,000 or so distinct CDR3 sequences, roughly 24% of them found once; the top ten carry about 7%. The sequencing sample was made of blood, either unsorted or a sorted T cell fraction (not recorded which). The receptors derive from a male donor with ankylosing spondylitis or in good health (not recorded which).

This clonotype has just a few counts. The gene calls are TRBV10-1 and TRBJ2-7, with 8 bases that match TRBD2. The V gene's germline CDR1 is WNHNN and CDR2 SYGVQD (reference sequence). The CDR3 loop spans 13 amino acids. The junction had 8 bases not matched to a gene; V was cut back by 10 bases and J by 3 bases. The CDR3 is CAKPLREDYEQYF. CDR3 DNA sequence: TGCGCCAAACCATTGCGGGAGGACTACGAGCAGTACTTC.

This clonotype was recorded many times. CDR3 sequence (DNA): TGTGCCAGCAGGACGGGGGACAGGACAATTTACAATGAGCAGTTCTTC. This encodes CASRTGDRTIYNEQFF. The gene calls are TRBV12-3 or TRBV12-4 and TRBJ2-1; 8 bases are a match to TRBD1. V shed 6 bases and J 4 bases; nucleotides not matched to a gene: 11. This CDR3 region has 16 residues.

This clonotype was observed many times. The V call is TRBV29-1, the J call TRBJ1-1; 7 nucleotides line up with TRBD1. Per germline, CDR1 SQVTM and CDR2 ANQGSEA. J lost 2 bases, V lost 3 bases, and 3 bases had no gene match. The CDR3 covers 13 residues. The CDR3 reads CSVEGQTNTEAFF. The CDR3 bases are TGCAGCGTTGAGGGACAGACTAACACTGAAGCTTTCTTT.

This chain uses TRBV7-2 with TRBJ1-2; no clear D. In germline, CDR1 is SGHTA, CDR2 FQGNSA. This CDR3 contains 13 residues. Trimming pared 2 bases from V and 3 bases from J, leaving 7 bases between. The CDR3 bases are TGTGCCAGCAGCTTACTCCAGTACTATGGCTACACCTTC. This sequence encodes CASSLLQYYGYTF.

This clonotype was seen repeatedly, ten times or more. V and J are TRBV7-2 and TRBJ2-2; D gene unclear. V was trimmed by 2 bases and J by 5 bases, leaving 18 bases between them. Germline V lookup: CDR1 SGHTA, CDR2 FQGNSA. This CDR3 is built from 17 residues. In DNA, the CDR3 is TGTGCCAGCAGCTTACCGAGGTTTAGGTCCGATACCGGGGAGCTGTTTTTT. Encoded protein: CASSLPRFRSDTGELFF.

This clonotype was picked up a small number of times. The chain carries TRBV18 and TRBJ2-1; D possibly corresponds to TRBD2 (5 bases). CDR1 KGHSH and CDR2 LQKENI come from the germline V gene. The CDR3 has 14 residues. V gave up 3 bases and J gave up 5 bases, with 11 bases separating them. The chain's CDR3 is CASSPPGSHNEQFF. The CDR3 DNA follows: TGTGCCAGCTCACCGCCGGGGAGCCACAATGAGCAGTTCTTC.

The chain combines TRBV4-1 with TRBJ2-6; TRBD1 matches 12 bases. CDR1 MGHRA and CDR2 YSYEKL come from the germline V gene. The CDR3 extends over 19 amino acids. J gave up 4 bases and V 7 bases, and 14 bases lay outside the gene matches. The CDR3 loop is CASTRSPGQGADGANVLTF. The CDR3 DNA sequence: TGCGCCAGCACCCGATCACCGGGACAGGGGGCGGACGGGGCCAACGTCCTGACTTTC.

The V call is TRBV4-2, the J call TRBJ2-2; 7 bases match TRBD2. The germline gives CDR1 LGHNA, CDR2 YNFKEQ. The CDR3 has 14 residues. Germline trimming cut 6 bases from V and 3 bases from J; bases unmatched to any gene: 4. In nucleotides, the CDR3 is TGTGCCAGCAGTGCGGCGGGAGACACCGGGGAGCTGTTTTTT. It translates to CASSAAGDTGELFF.

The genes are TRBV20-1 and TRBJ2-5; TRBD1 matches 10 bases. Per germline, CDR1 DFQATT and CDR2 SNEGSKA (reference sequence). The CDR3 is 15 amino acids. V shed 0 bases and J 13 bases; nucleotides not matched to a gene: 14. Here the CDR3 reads CSARDTMHWDRGWYF. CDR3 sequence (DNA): TGCAGTGCTAGAGATACTATGCATTGGGACAGGGGTTGGTACTTC.